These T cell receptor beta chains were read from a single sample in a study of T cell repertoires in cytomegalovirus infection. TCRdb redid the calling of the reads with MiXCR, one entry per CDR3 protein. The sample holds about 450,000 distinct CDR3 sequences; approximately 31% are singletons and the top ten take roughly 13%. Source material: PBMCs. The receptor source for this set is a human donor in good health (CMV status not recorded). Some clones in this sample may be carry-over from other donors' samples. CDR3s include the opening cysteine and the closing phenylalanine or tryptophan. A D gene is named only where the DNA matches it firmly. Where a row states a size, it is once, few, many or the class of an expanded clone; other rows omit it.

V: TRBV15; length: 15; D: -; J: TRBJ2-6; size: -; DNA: TGTGCCACCAGCAGAGGAATCGGGGAAGCCAACGTCCTGACTTTC; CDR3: CATSRGIGEANVLTF
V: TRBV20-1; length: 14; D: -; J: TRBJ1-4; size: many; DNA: TGCAGTGCTAGTAGGCAGGGGCCTAATGAAAAACTGTTTTTT; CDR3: CSASRQGPNEKLFF
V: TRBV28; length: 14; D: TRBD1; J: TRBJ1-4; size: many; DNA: TGTGCCAGCGTAAACAGGGGAATAAATGAAAAACTGTTTTTT; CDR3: CASVNRGINEKLFF
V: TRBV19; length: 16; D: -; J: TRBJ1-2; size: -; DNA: TGTGCCAGTAGTATAGGGGGCGGCAGATCTAACTATGGCTACACCTTC; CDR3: CASSIGGGRSNYGYTF
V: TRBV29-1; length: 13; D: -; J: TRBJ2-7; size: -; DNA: TGCAGCGTCCCTATAGGGGGGGGGTACGAGCAGTACTTC; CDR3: CSVPIGGGYEQYF
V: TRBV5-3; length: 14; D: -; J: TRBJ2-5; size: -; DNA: TGTGCCAGCAGCCCCGGTAGGGAAGGGGAGACCCAGTACTTC; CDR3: CASSPGREGETQYF
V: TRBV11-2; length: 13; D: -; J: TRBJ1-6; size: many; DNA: TGTGCCAGCAGTGTTCCCCCAAACTCGCCCCTCCACTTT; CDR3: CASSVPPNSPLHF
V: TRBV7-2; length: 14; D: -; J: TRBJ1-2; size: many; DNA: TGTGCCAGCAGCTTAGCGCTCCGGGCCTATGGCTACACCTTC; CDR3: CASSLALRAYGYTF
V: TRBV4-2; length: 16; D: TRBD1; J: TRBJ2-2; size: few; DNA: TGTGCCAGCAGCCAACAGGACAGGGAACTCCCCGGGGAGCTGTTTTTT; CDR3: CASSQQDRELPGELFF
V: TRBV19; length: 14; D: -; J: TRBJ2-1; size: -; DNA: TGTGCCAGTTCTGTCATGGGGGGTGGGAATGAGCAGTTCTTC; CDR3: CASSVMGGGNEQFF
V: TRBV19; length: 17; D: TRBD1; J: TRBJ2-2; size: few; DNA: TGTGCCAGTAGTATCGGACAGGGTCTGGGTCCCACCGGGGAGCTGTTTTTT; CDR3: CASSIGQGLGPTGELFF
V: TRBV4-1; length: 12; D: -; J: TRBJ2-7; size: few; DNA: TGCGCCAGCAGCCAAGGGGACTCGGAGCAGTACTTC; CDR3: CASSQGDSEQYF
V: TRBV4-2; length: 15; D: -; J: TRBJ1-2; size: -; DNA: TGTGCCAGCAGCCAAGTAGAAGCGGGGGGAAGCGGCTACACCTTC; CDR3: CASSQVEAGGSGYTF
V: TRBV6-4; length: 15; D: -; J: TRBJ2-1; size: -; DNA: TGTGCCAGCAGTTTGACTAGTATGTCCTACAATGAGCAGTTCTTC; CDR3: CASSLTSMSYNEQFF
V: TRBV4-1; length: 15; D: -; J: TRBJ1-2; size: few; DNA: TGCGCCAGCAGCCGCACGGACACTTCTAACTATGGCTACACCTTC; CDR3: CASSRTDTSNYGYTF
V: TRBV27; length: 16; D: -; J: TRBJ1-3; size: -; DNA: TGTGCCAGCAGTTTAAAGGCGGGATTGAGAGGAAACACCATATATTTT; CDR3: CASSLKAGLRGNTIYF
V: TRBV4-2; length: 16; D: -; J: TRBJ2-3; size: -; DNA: TGTGCCAGCAGCCAAGGACACACCTATGGCACAGATACGCAGTATTTT; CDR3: CASSQGHTYGTDTQYF
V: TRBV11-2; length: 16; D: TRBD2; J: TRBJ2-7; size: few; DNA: TGTGCCAGCAGCTTAGATATAAGGACTAGTCCCTACGAGCAGTACTTC; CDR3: CASSLDIRTSPYEQYF
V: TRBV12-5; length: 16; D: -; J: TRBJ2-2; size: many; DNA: TGTGCTAGTGGTTTCACCCCGGGGGTGAGAGCCGGGGAGCTGTTTTTT; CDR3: CASGFTPGVRAGELFF
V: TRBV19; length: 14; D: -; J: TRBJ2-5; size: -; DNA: TGTGCCAGTAGTATAGGAGACAGCCAAGAGACCCAGTACTTC; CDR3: CASSIGDSQETQYF
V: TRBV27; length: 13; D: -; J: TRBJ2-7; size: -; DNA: TGTGCCAGCAGTTTATTTGGGGGGGCCGAGCAGTACTTC; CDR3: CASSLFGGAEQYF
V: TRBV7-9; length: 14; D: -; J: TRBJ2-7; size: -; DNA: TGTGCCAGCAGATATGAGGGACATCACTACGAGCAGTACTTC; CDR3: CASRYEGHHYEQYF
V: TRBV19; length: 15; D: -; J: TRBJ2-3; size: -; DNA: TGTGCCAGTAGTATGGCACAGGGATCCACAGATACGCAGTATTTT; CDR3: CASSMAQGSTDTQYF
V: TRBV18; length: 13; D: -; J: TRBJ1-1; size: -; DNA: TGTGCCAGCTCACCACCTCCATCGGCTGAAGCTTTCTTT; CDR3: CASSPPPSAEAFF
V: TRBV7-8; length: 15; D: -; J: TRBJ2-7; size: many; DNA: TGTGCCAGCAGCTTACCCACGATAGATGGCTACGAGCAGTACTTC; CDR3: CASSLPTIDGYEQYF
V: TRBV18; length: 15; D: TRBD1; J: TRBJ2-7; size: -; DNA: TGTGCCAGCTCACCACGGTCAGGGGGCGTGCACGAGCAGTACTTC; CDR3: CASSPRSGGVHEQYF
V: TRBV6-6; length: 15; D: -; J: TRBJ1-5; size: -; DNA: TGTGCCAGCAGGGGCGGGACGGAGAGCAATCAGCCCCAGCATTTT; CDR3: CASRGGTESNQPQHF
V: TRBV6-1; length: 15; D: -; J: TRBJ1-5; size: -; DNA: TGTGCCAGCAGTGAAGCGCGCCAACTATATCAGCCCCAGCATTTT; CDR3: CASSEARQLYQPQHF
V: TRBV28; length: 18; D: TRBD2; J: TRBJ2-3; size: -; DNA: TGTGCCAGCAGCCTTAGCGGGGGGGCTAGTTTGGGCACAGATACGACGTATTTT; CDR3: CASSLSGGASLGTDTTYF
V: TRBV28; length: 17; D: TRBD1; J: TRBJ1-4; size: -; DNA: TGTGCCAGCATTACCAGAGGACAGGGGCTGGCTAATGAAAAACTGTTTTTT; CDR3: CASITRGQGLANEKLFF
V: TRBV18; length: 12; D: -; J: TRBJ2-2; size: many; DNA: TGTGCCAGCAGTCCCGACACCGGGGAGCTGTTTTTT; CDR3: CASSPDTGELFF
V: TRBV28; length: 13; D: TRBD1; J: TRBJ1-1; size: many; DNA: TGTGCCAGCACCAGGACAGGGTCGACGAAAGCTTTCTTT; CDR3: CASTRTGSTKAFF
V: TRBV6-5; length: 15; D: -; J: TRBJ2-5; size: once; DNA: TGTGCCCGCAGTTTGTTAGCCCATTCCCGAGAGACCCAGTACTTC; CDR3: CARSLLAHSRETQYF
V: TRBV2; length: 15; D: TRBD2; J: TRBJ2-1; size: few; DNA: TGTGCCAGCAGTCGACTAGCGGCCGACTACAATGAGCAGTTCTTC; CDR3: CASSRLAADYNEQFF
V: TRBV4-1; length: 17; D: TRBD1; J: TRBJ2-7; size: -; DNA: TGCGCCAGCAGCCAAGCGGAGACGACAGGGAGAACCTACGAGCAGTACTTC; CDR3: CASSQAETTGRTYEQYF
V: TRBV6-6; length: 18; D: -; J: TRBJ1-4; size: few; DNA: TGTGCCAGCAGTTACTCCCGTCGATCGCAGGGAAGGGGTGAAAAACTGTTTTTT; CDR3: CASSYSRRSQGRGEKLFF
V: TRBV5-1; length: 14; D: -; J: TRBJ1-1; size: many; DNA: TGTGCCAGCAGCTTGGAAGGGAGAAACACTGAAGCTTTCTTT; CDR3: CASSLEGRNTEAFF